This TCR beta chain was sequenced in a study of cytomegalovirus exposure and HLA in healthy donors. About the research overall: Among the roughly 380 donors who were genotyped, about 80% fell in the genetic ancestry cluster that is associated with self-reported Caucasian donors. Notes on the study in general: Accurate prediction of HLA-A and HLA-B alleles (for most subjects) was reportedly achieved from TCR beta sequences.

To note about this clone: Its specificity is not known.

The CDR3 has 13 residues. Between the trimmed V and J ends, which lost 7 bases and 7 bases, there was a span of 14 bases. CDR1 and CDR2 (germline): SGHRS, YFSETQ. PCR was performed using 60 Vbeta and 13 Jbeta primers. Assay: immunoSEQ multiplex PCR; the TCRdb copy retains only in-frame clones and omits some. The sample has 150,000 to 200,000 clones; 60% to 85% are singletons. This TCR was recovered from a woman aged 40 to 49 in good health and CMV-seronegative. Sequencing was done on a sample of PBMCs. J is TRBJ1-4 and V is TRBV5-1; D is unresolved. The CDR3 protein is CASAGSPGEKLFF. The CDR3 nucleotides are TGCGCCAGCGCGGGCAGTCCCGGTGAAAAACTGTTTTTT. Full variable domain (missing parts from reference TRBV5-1 and TRBJ1-4): KAGVTQTPRYLIKTRGQQVTLSCSPISGHRSVSWYQQTPGQGLQFLFEYFSETQRNKGNFPGRFSGRQFSNSRSEMNVSTLELGDSALYLCASAGSPGEKLFFGSGTQLSVL.